Following are 20 T cell receptor beta chains from one sample sequenced in a study of identical twins. TCRdb re-called the 5' RACE reads with MiXCR, one entry per CDR3 protein. This table has hundreds of thousands of distinct CDR3 sequences, over 8.5% appearing once. This same sample was also part of a study on yellow fever vaccine responses in identical twins.

The sample consisted of PBMCs. All receptors derive from a young woman in good health.

This clonotype occurred a few times. The V gene is TRBV20-1, the J gene TRBJ2-1, with D maybe TRBD2 (6 bases). V was clipped by 6 bases and J by 6 bases, with 18 bases between them. From germline, CDR1 is DFQATT and CDR2 SNEGSKA (reference sequence). The CDR3 runs 14 residues. Here the CDR3 DNA reads TGCAGTGCCACCTTACTAGTGGGGGGCAATGAGCAGTTCTTC. It codes for CSATLLVGGNEQFF.

The rearrangement uses TRBV12-3 or TRBV12-4 and TRBJ2-3; TRBD1 is a possible D gene (6 bases). V gave up 10 bases and J gave up 6 bases, with 14 bases separating them. The length of the CDR3 is 12 residues. CDR3 sequence (DNA): TGTGCCACCAGACAGGTAGTGGATACGCAGTATTTT. Its protein is CATRQVVDTQYF.

This clonotype turned up a few times. The chain carries TRBV12-3 or TRBV12-4 and TRBJ2-1; TRBD2 matches at 12 bases. This CDR3 is built from 14 residues. V dropped 8 bases and J dropped 5; count of bases not matched to a gene: 4. CDR3 nucleotide sequence: TGTGCCAGCGGACTAGCGGGGCTTCACAATGAGCAGTTCTTC. Protein product: CASGLAGLHNEQFF.

J is TRBJ2-5 and V is TRBV29-1; TRBD2 matches at 11 bases. Germline-derived CDR1 and CDR2 are SQVTM and ANQGSEA. The CDR3 loop spans 16 amino acids. V was clipped by 5 bases and J by 2 bases; unmatched bases: 10. The CDR3 bases are TGCAGCGTTCGAGGGACTAGCGGAACTATGCAAGAGACCCAGTACTTC. Residues: CSVRGTSGTMQETQYF.

V usage is TRBV18 and J usage is TRBJ2-5; 11 nucleotides align to TRBD2. Germline V gives CDR1 KGHSH, CDR2 LQKENI. This CDR3 contains 19 residues. V dropped 3 bases and J dropped 5; count of bases not matched to a gene: 17. The CDR3 is CASSPPRTSGPRRDETQYF. For the CDR3, the DNA is TGTGCCAGCTCACCTCCCCGGACTAGCGGGCCTCGAAGGGATGAGACCCAGTACTTC.

This clonotype was counted a few times. The rearrangement joins TRBV12-3 or TRBV12-4 to TRBJ1-2; D remains ambiguous. V lost 5 bases and J lost 10, with 11 bases in between. CDR3 size: 11 residues. The CDR3 reads CASSQDRLYTF. In DNA form, the CDR3 reads TGTGCCAGCAGTCAAGACCGCCTCTACACCTTC.

The chain has TRBV20-1 and TRBJ2-3; weak D call: TRBD2 (5 bases). The length of the CDR3 is 13 residues. From germline, CDR1 is DFQATT and CDR2 SNEGSKA (reference sequence). V was clipped by 4 bases and J by 3 bases, with 11 bases between them. As DNA, the CDR3 is TGCAGTGCTACGGACTTTACGACAGATACGCAGTATTTT. Its protein product is CSATDFTTDTQYF.

V gene TRBV6-5 combines with J gene TRBJ1-1; D call uncertain. Germline-derived CDR1 and CDR2 are MNHEY and SVGAGI. The CDR3 is made up of 14 amino acids. Trimming stripped 0 bases from V and 5 bases from J, with 10 bases between. CDR3 in DNA: TGTGCCAGCAGTTACTCGAAGATCCCAACTGAAGCTTTCTTT. It codes for CASSYSKIPTEAFF.

This clonotype was seen ten or more times. The rearrangement joins TRBV24-1 to TRBJ2-7, with D maybe TRBD1 (5 bases). This CDR3 contains 13 residues. Germline CDR1 KGHDR, CDR2 SFDVKD. V lost 4 bases to trimming and J lost 3 bases, with 9 bases between them. The chain's CDR3 is CATSDPDNYEQYF. The DNA of the CDR3 is TGTGCCACCAGTGACCCGGACAACTACGAGCAGTACTTC.

This clonotype turned up a few times. This chain joins TRBV3-1 and TRBJ1-2; D ambiguous. Trimming left V 4 bases short and J 6 bases short, with 12 bases between. The CDR3 loop spans 13 amino acids. Germline lookup yields CDR1 LGHDT and CDR2 YNNKEL (reference sequence). The chain's CDR3 is CASSLDLRHGYTF. Written as DNA, the CDR3 is TGTGCCAGCAGCCTAGACTTAAGACATGGCTACACCTTC.

The chain is built from TRBV29-1 and TRBJ1-2; the D gene is possibly TRBD1 (6 bases). V lost 6 bases and J lost 3, with 14 bases in between. The CDR3 extends over 13 amino acids. The germline gives CDR1 SQVTM, CDR2 ANQGSEA. In DNA, the CDR3 is TGCAGCGTGAGGACAGCCTTGGACTATGGCTACACCTTC. Translating gives CSVRTALDYGYTF.

This clonotype was counted at least ten times. The chain is built from TRBV7-9 and TRBJ2-1, with 8 bases that match TRBD2. Trimming removed 0 bases from V and 6 bases from J; junction bases left unmatched: 10. This CDR3 spans 17 amino acids. CDR1 is SEHNR and CDR2 is FQNEAQ in the germline V gene (reference sequence). CDR3 in amino acids: CASSLALGLAVVNEQFF. CDR3 in DNA: TGTGCCAGCAGCTTAGCGCTAGGACTAGCTGTGGTCAATGAGCAGTTCTTC.

In this sample, this clonotype turned up a few times. The chain employs TRBV5-1 and TRBJ2-3; no clear D. The CDR3 loop spans 16 amino acids. V shed 1 base and J shed 4 bases, with 16 bases lying between them. The germline gives CDR1 SGHRS, CDR2 YFSETQ. The CDR3 reads CASSLIRSAPADTQYF. Here the CDR3 DNA reads TGCGCCAGCAGCTTGATAAGGTCCGCGCCGGCAGATACGCAGTATTTT.

This rearrangement joins TRBV11-2 to TRBJ2-1; 11 bases are shared with TRBD1. The CDR3 runs 16 residues. The V gene end was trimmed by 4 bases and the J gene end by 7 bases; junction bases not matched to a gene: 9. Per germline, CDR1 SGHAT and CDR2 FQNNGV. The CDR3 loop reads CASSSPGTGGGNEQFF. CDR3 in DNA: TGTGCCAGCAGCTCTCCCGGGACAGGGGGAGGTAATGAGCAGTTCTTC.

This clonotype appeared a few times. CDR3 coding DNA: TGTGCCAGCAAGGGGGCAGATACGCAGTATTTT. Protein sequence: CASKGADTQYF. The genes are TRBV12-3 or TRBV12-4 and TRBJ2-3; D is possibly TRBD1 (6 bases). V lost 7 bases and J 4 bases, leaving 6 bases between the germline ends. The CDR3 is 11 amino acids.

This clonotype was recorded a few times. The chain employs TRBV5-1 and TRBJ2-3, with D perhaps TRBD1 (6 bases). The CDR3 is 17 residues long. The V end was cut by 1 base, the J end by 0 bases, with 15 bases between. The V gene's germline CDR1 is SGHRS and CDR2 YFSETQ. The CDR3 DNA follows: TGCGCCAGCAGCTTGCTAGGGCAGGGGAAAAGCACAGATACGCAGTATTTT. The encoded protein is CASSLLGQGKSTDTQYF.

This clonotype has only a few counts. The chain is built from TRBV6-5 and TRBJ2-1; D gene uncertain. The germline V gene has CDR1 MNHEY and CDR2 SVGAGI. This CDR3 spans 13 amino acids. V gave up 2 bases and J gave up 4 bases, with 6 bases separating them. CDR3 sequence: CASSYRNYNEQFF. DNA for the CDR3: TGTGCCAGCAGTTACCGGAATTACAATGAGCAGTTCTTC.

The J gene is TRBJ2-3, the V gene TRBV7-6, with D possibly being TRBD2 (6 bases). Germline V gene lookup returns CDR1 SGHVS and CDR2 FNYEAQ. The CDR3 is 16 residues long. Trimming pared 5 bases from V and 0 bases from J, leaving 15 bases between. CDR3 region: CASSPRGSGSTDTQYF. The DNA of the CDR3 is TGTGCCAGCAGCCCACGGGGGAGCGGGAGCACAGATACGCAGTATTTT.

The chain carries TRBV5-1 and TRBJ1-1; no reliable D call. Germline V gives CDR1 SGHRS, CDR2 YFSETQ. V lost 0 bases and J lost 0, with 18 bases in between. This CDR3 is built from 18 residues. The CDR3 sequence: CASSLDRDARWMNTEAFF. CDR3 nucleotide sequence: TGCGCCAGCAGCTTGGACCGGGATGCCAGATGGATGAACACTGAAGCTTTCTTT.

The chain has TRBV5-1 and TRBJ2-1; 10 bases are shared with TRBD2. CDR1 SGHRS and CDR2 YFSETQ come from the germline V gene. The CDR3 is made up of 17 amino acids. With 3 bases clipped from V and 5 bases from J, the junction kept 11 bases outside the gene matches. CDR3 in amino acids: CASSSLAGVGINNEQFF. The CDR3 DNA sequence: TGCGCCAGCAGCTCGCTAGCGGGAGTGGGGATTAACAATGAGCAGTTCTTC.